A selection of T cell receptor beta chains follows, all from one sample in a study of T cell changes during pregnancy in multiple sclerosis. Using immunoSEQ multiplex PCR, the repertoire was profiled, and TCRdb retains in-frame clones only, with some absent. The table includes just under 80,000 clones, around 93% detected once. The sample in question was peripheral blood, obtained in the second trimester of pregnancy. These receptor sequences come from a female donor in good health, enrolled as a control in a pregnancy study. CDR3s include the opening cysteine and the closing phenylalanine or tryptophan. D genes are given only for firm matches. Rows give clone size only sometimes, using once, few, many, or a class for an expanded clone.

cdr3_nt cdr3_aa j_call d_call clone_size cdr3_length v_call
TGTGCCAGTAGCTCTGAGATTACCGCCAAAAACATTCAGTACTTC CASSSEITAKNIQYF TRBJ2-4 . . 15 TRBV19
TGTGCCACGAGGGGGGGTGGCACCGGGGAGCTGTTTTTT CATRGGGTGELFF TRBJ2-2 . . 13 TRBV2
TGTGCCAGCAGTCTTTCCCCCCTCCACTTT CASSLSPLHF TRBJ1-6 . . 10 TRBV14
TGTGCCATCAGTGACTTAAGTCAGGGGCCCTACGAGCAGTACTTC CAISDLSQGPYEQYF TRBJ2-7 . . 15 TRBV10-3
TGTGCCAGCAGCTTAGGGAGCGGGGGGGGAACCACAGATACGCAGTATTTT CASSLGSGGGTTDTQYF TRBJ2-3 TRBD2 . 17 TRBV7-3
TGTGCCATCGGGGGGAGGGGGAACACTGAAGCTTTCTTT CAIGGRGNTEAFF TRBJ1-1 . . 13 TRBV27
TGTGCCAGTGGCGCCGGGACAGGGAATCAGCCCCAGCATTTT CASGAGTGNQPQHF TRBJ1-5 TRBD1 . 14 TRBV19
TGCGCCAGCAGCCAAGATCAGGGGGGTTATACAGATACGCAGTATTTT CASSQDQGGYTDTQYF TRBJ2-3 . . 16 TRBV4-3
TGTGCCTGGAGTGTACCCCCCCCTAGCGGGGGGAGGGGCAAAAACATTCAGTACTTC CAWSVPPPSGGRGKNIQYF TRBJ2-4 TRBD2 . 19 TRBV30
TGTGCCAACCCGTACAGGGTAGATTTATCGTTCCCTGAAGCTTTCTTT CANPYRVDLSFPEAFF TRBJ1-1 . . 16 TRBV4-2
TGTGCCAGCAGTTTAACCCGGGACAGCGTAAATCAGCCCCAGCATTTT CASSLTRDSVNQPQHF TRBJ1-5 TRBD1 . 16 TRBV27
TGTGCCAGCAGCATAGGACAGGGCGTACCTTATGGCTACACCTTC CASSIGQGVPYGYTF TRBJ1-2 TRBD1 . 15 TRBV11-3
TGTGCCAGCAGCTTGACAGGGGGCGGCGACGAGCAGTACTTC CASSLTGGGDEQYF TRBJ2-7 TRBD1 . 14 TRBV7-2
TGTGCCAGCAGCTCTACAGGGAACTCTGGAAACACCATATATTTT CASSSTGNSGNTIYF TRBJ1-3 . . 15 TRBV5-4
TGTGCCAGCAGCCAAGGACAGGGGGCTGAAGGGGCTGAAGCTTTCTTT CASSQGQGAEGAEAFF TRBJ1-1 TRBD1 few 16 TRBV4-2
TGTGCCAGCAGCGTATTGGAGGGTGGTGGCACTGAAGCTTTCTTT CASSVLEGGGTEAFF TRBJ1-1 . . 15 TRBV9
TGCGCCAGCAGCTTGGGAAGGACAGGGATGAACACTGAAGCTTTCTTT CASSLGRTGMNTEAFF TRBJ1-1 TRBD1 . 16 TRBV5-1
TGTGCCTGGGCCTCAGGACAGGTGCTCTATGGCTACACCTTC CAWASGQVLYGYTF TRBJ1-2 TRBD1 . 14 TRBV30
TGTGCCAGCGGACGCCGGGGGAGCTATGGCTACACCTTC CASGRRGSYGYTF TRBJ1-2 . . 13 TRBV6-6
TGTGCCAGCAGCTCCAGGGGAACTGGGGCCAACGTCCTGACTTTC CASSSRGTGANVLTF TRBJ2-6 . . 15 TRBV7-3
TGTGCCAGCAGCTGGAGCAGGGGAAGTGAGCAGTTCTTC CASSWSRGSEQFF TRBJ2-1 . . 13 TRBV5-6
TGTGCCAGCAGCTTGGGACTAGCGGGGAAGCCCACCGGGGAGCTGTTTTTT CASSLGLAGKPTGELFF TRBJ2-2 TRBD2 once 17 TRBV7-9
TGTGCCAGCTTGGACAGGGGCACCGGGGAGCTGTTTTTT CASLDRGTGELFF TRBJ2-2 TRBD1 . 13 TRBV2
TGTGCCAGCAGCTGGGGGGGGTCTAGCACAGATACGCAGTATTTT CASSWGGSSTDTQYF TRBJ2-3 TRBD2 . 15 TRBV5-6
TGTGCCTTTAACAGGGGGTATGGCTACACCTTC CAFNRGYGYTF TRBJ1-2 TRBD1 . 11 TRBV30
TGTGCCAGCAGCTCCTCTGGAGCAGATACGCAGTATTTT CASSSSGADTQYF TRBJ2-3 . . 13 TRBV9
TGTGCCAGCAGCTTAACCCAGGGGTGGAGCACAGATACGCAGTATTTT CASSLTQGWSTDTQYF TRBJ2-3 . . 16 TRBV13
TGCGCCAGCAGTTCCGGGACAATAAGCACAGATACGCAGTATTTT CASSSGTISTDTQYF TRBJ2-3 . . 15 TRBV5-1
TGTGCCAGCAGGGACAACTACGAGCAGTACTTC CASRDNYEQYF TRBJ2-7 . . 11 TRBV4-2
TGTGCCAGCACCTCCGGGGCTAGCGGTTACAATGAGCAGTTCTTC CASTSGASGYNEQFF TRBJ2-1 TRBD2 . 15 TRBV7-8
TGTGCCTGGAAATGGTGGGCGGGGGTCGACAATGAGCAGTTCTTC CAWKWWAGVDNEQFF TRBJ2-1 TRBD2 . 15 TRBV30
TGTGCCAGCAGCCCGCGACAGGGGGCAAACACTGAAGCTTTCTTT CASSPRQGANTEAFF TRBJ1-1 TRBD1 . 15 TRBV7-2
TGTGCCAGCAGCCCCTGGACAGATACTGAAGCTTTCTTT CASSPWTDTEAFF TRBJ1-1 . once 13 TRBV7-2
TGTGCCAGCAGCCCGACTAGCGGGGGACACAATGAGCAGTTCTTC CASSPTSGGHNEQFF TRBJ2-1 TRBD2 once 15 TRBV11-1
TGTGCCAGCTTCAGGGACAGGCACATGAACACTGAAGCTTTCTTT CASFRDRHMNTEAFF TRBJ1-1 TRBD1 few 15 TRBV18
TGCAGTGCTAGAACTGATGGCTACACCTTC CSARTDGYTF TRBJ1-2 . . 10 TRBV20-1
TGTGCCAGCAGCGTAACAGGGGGCGGTGAAAAACTGTTTTTT CASSVTGGGEKLFF TRBJ1-4 TRBD1 once 14 TRBV9
TGTGCCACCAGCAGGTCAGGGGACGTAGGGAACACTGAAGCTTTCTTT CATSRSGDVGNTEAFF TRBJ1-1 . . 16 TRBV15
TGTGCTAGTGGTGGGGAGGGGCCCTATGGCTACACCTTC CASGGEGPYGYTF TRBJ1-2 . . 13 TRBV12-5
TGTGCCAGCAGCCCGGACAGCCCACAGCAGTACTTC CASSPDSPQQYF TRBJ2-7 . . 12 TRBV7-9
TGTGCCAGCAGTTTTGGACAGGGCACAGATACGCAGTATTTT CASSFGQGTDTQYF TRBJ2-3 TRBD1 once 14 TRBV27
TGCGCCAGCAGCCAACAGGGTCTGGATGAGCAGTTCTTC CASSQQGLDEQFF TRBJ2-1 . . 13 TRBV4-1
TGTGCCAGCAGCCAAGGCCCCTCGCGGGGGGGCGTAGAGACCCAGTACTTC CASSQGPSRGGVETQYF TRBJ2-5 TRBD2 . 17 TRBV14
TGCGCCAGCAGCCAAGCCTACCCGGACAGGGGATTAGGTGGCTACACCTTC CASSQAYPDRGLGGYTF TRBJ1-2 TRBD1 . 17 TRBV4-1
TGTGCCATCAGGAGAGCGGCGGATGAGCAGTTCTTC CAIRRAADEQFF TRBJ2-1 . . 12 TRBV10-3
TGTGCCAGCAGCCCGGGGGGTGGCTACACCTTC CASSPGGGYTF TRBJ1-2 . . 11 TRBV5-6
TGTGCCAGTAGTATAGGGGGCGTCGACAGGCGGCATTCACCCCTCCACTTT CASSIGGVDRRHSPLHF TRBJ1-6 . . 17 TRBV19
TGTGCCAGCAGTCGACCGGGATCCCAAGAGACCCAGTACTTC CASSRPGSQETQYF TRBJ2-5 . . 14 TRBV25-1
TGTGCCAGCAGCCCTTATCCCGGGACTCCAACTAATGAAAAACTGTTTTTT CASSPYPGTPTNEKLFF TRBJ1-4 . . 17 TRBV11-3
TGTGCCAGTAGTATAGTGGGCAGGGGCGACGAGCAGTACTTC CASSIVGRGDEQYF TRBJ2-7 . . 14 TRBV19
TGTGCCAGCACCTCCTGGGACTCCCAGAACACTGAAGCTTTCTTT CASTSWDSQNTEAFF TRBJ1-1 . . 15 TRBV6-5
TGTGCCAGCAGCCAAGACTTTGGGGGGGAAAGGACCGAGCAGTACTTC CASSQDFGGERTEQYF TRBJ2-7 TRBD2 . 16 TRBV4-2
TGCGCCAGCAGCCAAGGCCCCAGGGCGAACACTGAAGCTTTCTTT CASSQGPRANTEAFF TRBJ1-1 . once 15 TRBV4-3
TGTGCCAGCAGCTTAGAATGGACAGGGAACACTGAAGCTTTCTTT CASSLEWTGNTEAFF TRBJ1-1 TRBD1 few 15 TRBV7-9